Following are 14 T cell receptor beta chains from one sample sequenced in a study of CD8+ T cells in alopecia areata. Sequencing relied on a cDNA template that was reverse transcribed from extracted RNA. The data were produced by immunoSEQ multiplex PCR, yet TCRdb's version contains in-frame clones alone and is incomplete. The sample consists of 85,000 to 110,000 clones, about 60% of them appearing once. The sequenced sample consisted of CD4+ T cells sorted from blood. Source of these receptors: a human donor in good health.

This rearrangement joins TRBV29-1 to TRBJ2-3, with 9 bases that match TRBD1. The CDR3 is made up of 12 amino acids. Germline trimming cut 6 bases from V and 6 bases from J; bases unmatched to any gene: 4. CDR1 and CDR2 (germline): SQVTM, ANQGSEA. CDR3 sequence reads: CSVGQGTDTQYF. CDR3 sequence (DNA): TGCAGCGTAGGACAGGGGACGGATACGCAGTATTTT.

As DNA, the CDR3 is TGCAGCGTTGACCTCAGTTATCAAGAGACCCAGTACTTC. Protein sequence: CSVDLSYQETQYF. The gene calls are TRBV29-1 and TRBJ2-5; D gene uncertain. Germline CDR1 is SQVTM and CDR2 is ANQGSEA. V lost 3 bases and J 2 bases, leaving 10 bases between the germline ends. This CDR3 region has 13 residues.

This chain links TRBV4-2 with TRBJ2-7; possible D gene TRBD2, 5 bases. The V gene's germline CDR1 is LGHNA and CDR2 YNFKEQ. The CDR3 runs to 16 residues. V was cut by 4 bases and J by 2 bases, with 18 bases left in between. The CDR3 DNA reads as TGTGCCAGCAGCCTTGCCGCCCGTGGGAGCACCTACGAGCAGTACTTC. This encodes CASSLAARGSTYEQYF.

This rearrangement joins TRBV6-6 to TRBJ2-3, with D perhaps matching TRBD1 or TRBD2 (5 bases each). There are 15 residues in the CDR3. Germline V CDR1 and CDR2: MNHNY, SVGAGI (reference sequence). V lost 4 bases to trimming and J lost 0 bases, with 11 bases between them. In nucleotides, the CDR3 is TGTGCCAGCAGTTCCCGGGACGGCAGCACAGATACGCAGTATTTT. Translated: CASSSRDGSTDTQYF.

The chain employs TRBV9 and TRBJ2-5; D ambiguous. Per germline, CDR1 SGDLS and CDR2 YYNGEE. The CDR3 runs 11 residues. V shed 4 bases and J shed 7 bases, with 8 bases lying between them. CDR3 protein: CASSPWGTQYF. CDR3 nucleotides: TGTGCCAGCAGCCCCTGGGGGACCCAGTACTTC.

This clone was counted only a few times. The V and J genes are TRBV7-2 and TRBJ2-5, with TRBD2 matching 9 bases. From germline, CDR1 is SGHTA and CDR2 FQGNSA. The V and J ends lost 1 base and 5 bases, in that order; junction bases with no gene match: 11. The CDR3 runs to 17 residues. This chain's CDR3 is CASSLDGWGLAIETQYF. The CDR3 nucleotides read TGTGCCAGCAGCTTAGATGGTTGGGGACTAGCAATTGAGACCCAGTACTTC.

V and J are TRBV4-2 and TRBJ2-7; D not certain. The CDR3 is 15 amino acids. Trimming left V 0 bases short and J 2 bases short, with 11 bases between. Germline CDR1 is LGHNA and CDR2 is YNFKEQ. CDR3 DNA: TGTGCCAGCAGCCAAGATCTTGACGGACCCTACGAGCAGTACTTC. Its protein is CASSQDLDGPYEQYF.

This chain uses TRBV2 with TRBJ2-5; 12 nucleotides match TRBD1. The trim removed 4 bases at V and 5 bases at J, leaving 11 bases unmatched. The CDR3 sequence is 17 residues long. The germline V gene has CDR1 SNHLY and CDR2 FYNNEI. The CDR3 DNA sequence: TGTGCCAGCAGTGGTCCAGGTGGGACAGGGGGCTCGGAGACCCAGTACTTC. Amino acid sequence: CASSGPGGTGGSETQYF.

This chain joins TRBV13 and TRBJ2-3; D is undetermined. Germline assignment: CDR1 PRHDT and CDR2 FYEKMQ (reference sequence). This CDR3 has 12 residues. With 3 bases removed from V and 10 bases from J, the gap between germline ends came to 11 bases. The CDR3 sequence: CASSFMSESQYF. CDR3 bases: TGTGCCAGCAGCTTTATGAGCGAGTCGCAGTATTTT. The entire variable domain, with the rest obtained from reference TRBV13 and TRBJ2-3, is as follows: AAGVIQSPRHLIKEKRETATLKCYPIPRHDTVYWYQQGPGQDPQFLISFYEKMQSDKGSIPDRFSAQQFSDYHSELNMSSLELGDSALYFCASSFMSESQYFGPGTRLTVL.

CDR3 DNA: TGTGCCAGCAGCGACCCACCCCGACGCAGGACCTACGAGCAGTACTTC. Its protein is CASSDPPRRRTYEQYF. This chain uses TRBV6-6 with TRBJ2-7; D is undetermined. The CDR3 runs 16 residues. The V gene's germline CDR1 is MNHNY and CDR2 SVGAGI (reference sequence). V was shortened by 6 bases and J by 2 bases, with 20 bases between the two germline ends.

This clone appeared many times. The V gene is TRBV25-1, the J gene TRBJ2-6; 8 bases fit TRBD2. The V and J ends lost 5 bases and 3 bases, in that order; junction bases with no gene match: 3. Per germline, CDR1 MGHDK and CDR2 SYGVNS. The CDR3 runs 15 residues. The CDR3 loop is CASSREGDGANVLTF. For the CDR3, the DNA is TGTGCCAGCAGTCGGGAGGGAGATGGGGCCAACGTCCTGACTTTC.

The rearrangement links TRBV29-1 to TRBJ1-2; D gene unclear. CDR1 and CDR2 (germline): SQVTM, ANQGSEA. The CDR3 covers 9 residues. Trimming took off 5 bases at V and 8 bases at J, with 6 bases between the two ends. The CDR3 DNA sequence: TGCAGCGTTATCGAAGGCTACACCTTC. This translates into CSVIEGYTF.

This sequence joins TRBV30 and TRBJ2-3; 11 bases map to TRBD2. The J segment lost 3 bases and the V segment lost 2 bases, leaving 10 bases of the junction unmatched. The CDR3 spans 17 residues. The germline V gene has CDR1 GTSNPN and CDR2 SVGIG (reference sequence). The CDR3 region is CAWSFLSGTSGTDTQYF. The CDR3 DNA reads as TGTGCCTGGAGTTTTCTTTCCGGGACTAGCGGAACAGATACGCAGTATTTT.

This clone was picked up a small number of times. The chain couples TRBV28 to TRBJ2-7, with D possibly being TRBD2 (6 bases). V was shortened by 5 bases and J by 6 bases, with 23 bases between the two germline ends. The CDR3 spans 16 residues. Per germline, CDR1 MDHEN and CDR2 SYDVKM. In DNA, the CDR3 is TGTGCCAGCAGTCCAACCCCCCTCGGGACTGGCTCCGAGCAGTACTTC. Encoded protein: CASSPTPLGTGSEQYF.